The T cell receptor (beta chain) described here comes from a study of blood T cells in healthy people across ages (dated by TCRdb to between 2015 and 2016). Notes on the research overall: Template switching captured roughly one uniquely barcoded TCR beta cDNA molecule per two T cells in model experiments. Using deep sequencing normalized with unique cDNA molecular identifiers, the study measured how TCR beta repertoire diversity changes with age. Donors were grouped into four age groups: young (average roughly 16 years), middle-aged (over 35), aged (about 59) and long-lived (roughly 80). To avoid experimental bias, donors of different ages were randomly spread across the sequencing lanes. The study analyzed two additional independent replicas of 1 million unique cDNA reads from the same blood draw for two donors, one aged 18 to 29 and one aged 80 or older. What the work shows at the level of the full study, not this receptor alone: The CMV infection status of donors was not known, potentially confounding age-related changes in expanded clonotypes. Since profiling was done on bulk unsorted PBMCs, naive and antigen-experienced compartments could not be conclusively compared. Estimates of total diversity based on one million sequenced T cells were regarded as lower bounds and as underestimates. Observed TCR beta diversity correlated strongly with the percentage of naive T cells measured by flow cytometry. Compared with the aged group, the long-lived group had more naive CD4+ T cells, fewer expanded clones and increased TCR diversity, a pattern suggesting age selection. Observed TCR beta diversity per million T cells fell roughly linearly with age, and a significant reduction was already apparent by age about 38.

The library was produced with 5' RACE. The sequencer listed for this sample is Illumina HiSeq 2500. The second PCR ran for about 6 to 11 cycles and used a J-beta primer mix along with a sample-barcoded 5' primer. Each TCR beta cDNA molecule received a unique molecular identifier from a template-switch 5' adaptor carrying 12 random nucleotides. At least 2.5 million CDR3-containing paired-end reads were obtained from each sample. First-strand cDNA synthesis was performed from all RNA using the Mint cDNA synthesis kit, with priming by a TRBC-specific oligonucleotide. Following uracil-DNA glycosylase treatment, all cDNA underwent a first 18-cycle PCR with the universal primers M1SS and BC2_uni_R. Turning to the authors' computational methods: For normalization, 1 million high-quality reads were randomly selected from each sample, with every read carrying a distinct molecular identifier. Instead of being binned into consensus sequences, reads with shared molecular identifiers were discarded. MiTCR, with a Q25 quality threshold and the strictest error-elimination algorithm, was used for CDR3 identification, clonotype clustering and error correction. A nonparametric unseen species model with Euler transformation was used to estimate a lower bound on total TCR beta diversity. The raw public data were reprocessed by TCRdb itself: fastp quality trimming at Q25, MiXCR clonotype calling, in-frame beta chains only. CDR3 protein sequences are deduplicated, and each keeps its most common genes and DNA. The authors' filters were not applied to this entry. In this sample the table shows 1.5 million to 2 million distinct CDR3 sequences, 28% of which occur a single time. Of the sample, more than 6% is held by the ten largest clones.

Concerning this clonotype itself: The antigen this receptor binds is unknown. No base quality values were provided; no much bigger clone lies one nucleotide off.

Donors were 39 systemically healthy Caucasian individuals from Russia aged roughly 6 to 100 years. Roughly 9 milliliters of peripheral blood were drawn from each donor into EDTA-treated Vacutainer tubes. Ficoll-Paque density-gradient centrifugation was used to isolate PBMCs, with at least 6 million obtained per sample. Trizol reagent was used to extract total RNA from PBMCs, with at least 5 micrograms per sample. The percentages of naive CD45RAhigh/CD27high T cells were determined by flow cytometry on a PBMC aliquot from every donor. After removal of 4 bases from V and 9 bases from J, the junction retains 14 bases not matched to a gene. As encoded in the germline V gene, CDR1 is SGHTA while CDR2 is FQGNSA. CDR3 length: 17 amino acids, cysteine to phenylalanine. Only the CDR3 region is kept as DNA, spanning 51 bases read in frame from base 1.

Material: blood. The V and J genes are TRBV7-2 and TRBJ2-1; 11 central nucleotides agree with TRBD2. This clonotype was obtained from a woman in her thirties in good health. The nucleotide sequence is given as TGTGCCAGCAGCTCAGCGATACTAGCGGGAGTTTTAAGTGAGCAGTTCTTC. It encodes CASSSAILAGVLSEQFF.